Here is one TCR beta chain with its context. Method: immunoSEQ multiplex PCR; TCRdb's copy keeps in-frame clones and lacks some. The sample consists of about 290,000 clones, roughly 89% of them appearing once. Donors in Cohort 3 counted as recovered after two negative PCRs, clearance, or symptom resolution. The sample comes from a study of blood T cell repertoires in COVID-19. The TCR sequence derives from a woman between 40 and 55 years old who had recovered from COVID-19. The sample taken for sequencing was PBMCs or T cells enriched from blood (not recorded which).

The DNA of the CDR3 is TGTGCCAGTAGTACCTCAGTGGGTACAGGGGATTATGGCTACACCTTC. Residues: CASSTSVGTGDYGYTF. The chain employs TRBV19 and TRBJ1-2, with TRBD1 identical over 7 bases. Per the germline V gene, CDR1 is LNHDA and CDR2 is SQIVND (reference sequence). The CDR3 length is 16 residues. V lost 4 bases, J lost 5 bases, and 13 bases stayed unmatched.